Each of the 27 T cell receptor beta chains below was sequenced from the same sample in a study of shared clonotypes between healthy human individuals. The table came from immunoSEQ multiplex PCR; TCRdb's copy has only in-frame clones and leaves some out. The table lists roughly 490,000 clones, over 60% of them singletons. The sample comprised PBMCs. The receptors come from a middle-aged woman in good health. Some clones in this sample may be carry-over from other donors' samples.

The J gene is TRBJ1-1, the V gene TRBV6-5; no definite D call. The germline CDR1 and CDR2 sequences are MNHEY and SVGAGI. The CDR3 consists of 14 residues. The V and J ends lost 8 bases and 4 bases respectively, with 17 bases between them. CDR3 bases: TGTGCCAGCGGCCCCCTCGGGTGGGTCACTGAAGCTTTCTTT. This encodes CASGPLGWVTEAFF.

The J gene is TRBJ2-3, the V gene TRBV2; D remains ambiguous. The length of the CDR3 is 15 residues. With 5 bases removed from V and 0 bases from J, the gap between germline ends came to 12 bases. Germline V lookup: CDR1 SNHLY, CDR2 FYNNEI. The CDR3 sequence: CASSSSTQSTDTQYF. The CDR3 bases are TGTGCCAGCAGTTCCAGCACCCAGAGCACAGATACGCAGTATTTT. Combining the CDR3 with reference TRBV2 and TRBJ2-3 gives the whole variable domain EPEVTQTPSHQVTQMGQEVILRCVPISNHLYFYWYRQILGQKVEFLVSFYNNEISEKSEIFDDQFSVERPDGSNFTLKIRSTKLEDSAMYFCASSSSTQSTDTQYFGPGTRLTVL.

The chain is built from TRBV25-1 and TRBJ2-1; D is undetermined. The CDR3 has 13 residues. Trimming pared 5 bases from V and 1 base from J, leaving 6 bases between. In germline, CDR1 is MGHDK, CDR2 SYGVNS. CDR3 nucleotides: TGTGCCAGCAGTACAAGGTCCTACAATGAGCAGTTCTTC. It codes for CASSTRSYNEQFF.

The chain couples TRBV9 to TRBJ2-5; D tentatively reads TRBD1 or TRBD2 (5 bases each). V lost 3 bases and J 1 base, leaving 16 bases between the germline ends. The CDR3 runs 16 residues. CDR1 SGDLS and CDR2 YYNGEE come from the germline V gene. The DNA for the CDR3 is TGTGCCAGCAGCGCATCCCTCCGGGGCTCCCAAGAGACCCAGTACTTC. Protein: CASSASLRGSQETQYF.

V usage is TRBV10-3 and J usage is TRBJ1-3; D is possibly TRBD1 (5 bases). This CDR3 has 17 amino acids. Germline values: CDR1 ENHRY, CDR2 SYGVKD. Trimming took off 6 bases at V and 0 bases at J, with 18 bases between the two ends. In nucleotides, the CDR3 is TGTGCCATCAGCCCGAGAGGAGGACAAACCTCTGGAAACACCATATATTTT. It specifies CAISPRGGQTSGNTIYF.

V usage is TRBV10-3 and J usage is TRBJ1-2; TRBD1 matches at 7 bases. After removal of 6 bases from V and 3 bases from J, the junction contained 10 bases not matched to a gene. The germline V gene has CDR1 ENHRY and CDR2 SYGVKD. The CDR3 covers 15 residues. The CDR3 region is CAIRAPGQRDYGYTF. CDR3 nucleotides: TGTGCCATCAGAGCTCCGGGACAGAGGGACTATGGCTACACCTTC.

A few counts support this clone. J is TRBJ2-4 and V is TRBV2; TRBD1 aligns across 12 bases. J gave up 8 bases and V 5 bases, and 4 bases lay outside the gene matches. CDR1 SNHLY and CDR2 FYNNEI come from the germline V gene. The CDR3 consists of 14 residues. The CDR3 DNA is TGTGCCAGCAGTCCCGGGACAGGGGGCTACATTCAGTACTTC. It yields the protein CASSPGTGGYIQYF.

This chain joins TRBV18 and TRBJ2-7; 11 nucleotides match TRBD2. CDR3 size: 15 residues. The V gene end was trimmed by 2 bases and the J gene end by 3 bases; junction bases not matched to a gene: 3. Germline CDR1 reads KGHSH; CDR2 reads LQKENI. CDR3: CASSPAGTSGYEQYF. The CDR3 DNA reads TGTGCCAGCTCACCAGCTGGGACTAGCGGCTACGAGCAGTACTTC.

This rearrangement joins TRBV6-5 to TRBJ2-2, with a tentative D call TRBD2 (5 bases). Trimming removed 6 bases at V and 0 bases at J, with 8 bases between. The germline V gene has CDR1 MNHEY and CDR2 SVGAGI. The CDR3 runs 14 residues. The CDR3 DNA follows: TGTGCCAGCAGCTTACTAGCGAACACCGGGGAGCTGTTTTTT. Its translation: CASSLLANTGELFF.

A few counts support this clone. The genes are TRBV7-8 and TRBJ2-7, with a possible D match to TRBD1 (6 bases). The CDR3 is made up of 15 amino acids. The V end lost 4 bases, the J end lost 1 base, and 14 bases lay between the germline ends. Looked up from germline, CDR1 is SGHVS and CDR2 is FQNEAQ. The CDR3 here is CASSYTTGWSYEQYF. DNA for the CDR3: TGTGCCAGCAGCTATACGACAGGCTGGTCCTACGAGCAGTACTTC.

This chain links TRBV6-1 with TRBJ1-1; possible D gene TRBD1, 6 bases. The CDR3 totals 13 residues. V was shortened by 6 bases and J by 2 bases, with 10 bases between the two germline ends. Looked up from germline, CDR1 is MNHNS and CDR2 is SASEGT. For the CDR3, the DNA is TGTGCCAGCAGAGACAGGAAAAACACTGAAGCTTTCTTT. It specifies CASRDRKNTEAFF.

The gene calls are TRBV6-1 and TRBJ1-1; D is undetermined. Germline V gives CDR1 MNHNS, CDR2 SASEGT. Trimming removed 6 bases at V and 4 bases at J, with 12 bases between. CDR3 length equals 13 residues. The CDR3 coding sequence is TGTGCCAGCAGGAGTGGGTCGGGCACTGAAGCTTTCTTT. Translating gives CASRSGSGTEAFF.

The chain links TRBV5-1 to TRBJ2-2, with 9 bases identical to TRBD1. The germline gives CDR1 SGHRS, CDR2 YFSETQ. Trimming at V came to 1 base and at J to 5 bases, leaving 3 bases not matched to a gene. The CDR3 has 15 residues. The CDR3 spells CASSLTGGWTGELFF. CDR3 bases: TGCGCCAGCAGCTTGACAGGGGGCTGGACCGGGGAGCTGTTTTTT.

The J gene is TRBJ2-1, the V gene TRBV11-3; 13 bases are a match to TRBD2. The CDR3 covers 17 residues. Trimming cost V 5 bases and J 5 bases; bases outside gene matches: 9. The germline V gene encodes CDR1 SGHNT and CDR2 YENEEA. The CDR3 DNA follows: TGTGCCAGCAGCCCTCGGACTAGCGGGAGTCCCCACAATGAGCAGTTCTTC. Its protein is CASSPRTSGSPHNEQFF.

The chain uses TRBV10-3 and TRBJ2-3, with 9 bases identical to TRBD2. Germline V gives CDR1 ENHRY, CDR2 SYGVKD. The V and J ends lost 10 bases and 6 bases, in that order; junction bases with no gene match: 11. The CDR3 totals 14 residues. The CDR3 nucleotides read TGTGCCACCCTACGGGGGGCGGGAGGGGATACGCAGTATTTT. Amino acid sequence: CATLRGAGGDTQYF.

Comment on this clone: A single base is all that separates this from a far larger clone, so a read error is likely. Other DNA sequences in this specimen translate into the identical CDR3. The V gene is TRBV30, the J gene TRBJ1-5; D remains unclear. CDR1 and CDR2 (germline): GTSNPN, SVGIG (reference sequence). This CDR3 has 15 residues. The CDR3 bases are TGCGCCTGGAGTGTACCCATATCAGGCAATCAGCCCCAGCATTTT. Its translation: CAWSVPISGNQPQHF. The variable domain in full, completed from reference TRBV30 and TRBJ1-5, reads SQTIHQWPATLVQPVGSPLSLECTVEGTSNPNLYWYRQAAGRGLQLLFYSVGIGQISSEVPQNLSASRPQDRQFILSSKKLLLSDSGFYLCAWSVPISGNQPQHFGDGTRLSIL.

The chain combines TRBV7-6 with TRBJ2-7; TRBD2 matches 10 bases. CDR3 length equals 17 residues. J gave up 2 bases and V 3 bases, and 10 bases lay outside the gene matches. Germline V gene data show CDR1 as SGHVS and CDR2 as FNYEAQ. CDR3 in amino acids: CASSFNAGTSVPYEQYF. For the CDR3, the DNA is TGTGCCAGCAGCTTTAATGCCGGGACTAGCGTTCCCTACGAGCAGTACTTC. The full variable domain, rest sourced from reference TRBV7-6 and TRBJ2-7, is GAGVSQSPRYKVTKRGQDVALRCDPISGHVSLYWYRQALGQGPEFLTYFNYEAQQDKSGLPNDRFSAERPEGSISTLTIQRTEQRDSAMYRCASSFNAGTSVPYEQYFGPGTRLTVT.

This clone has a handful of counts. This chain links TRBV5-4 with TRBJ2-3, with 9 bases that match TRBD2. Germline V lookup: CDR1 SGHNT, CDR2 YYREEE (reference sequence). V lost 2 bases to trimming and J lost 6 bases; unmatched junction nucleotides: 4. The CDR3 is 14 residues long. The CDR3 here is CASSLERGVDTQYF. Written as DNA, the CDR3 is TGTGCCAGCAGCTTAGAGCGGGGGGTGGATACGCAGTATTTT.

This clone appeared a few times. This chain links TRBV2 with TRBJ2-2, with D unresolved. CDR3 length: 12 residues. CDR1 and CDR2 (germline): SNHLY, FYNNEI. The V gene lost 8 bases and the J gene lost 5 bases, with 9 bases spanning the gap. The CDR3: CASRDWTGELFF. The CDR3 coding sequence is TGTGCCAGCCGCGACTGGACCGGGGAGCTGTTTTTT. The entire variable domain, with the rest obtained from reference TRBV2 and TRBJ2-2, is as follows: EPEVTQTPSHQVTQMGQEVILRCVPISNHLYFYWYRQILGQKVEFLVSFYNNEISEKSEIFDDQFSVERPDGSNFTLKIRSTKLEDSAMYFCASRDWTGELFFGEGSRLTVL.

The gene calls are TRBV5-1 and TRBJ1-1; D is undetermined. The germline V gene has CDR1 SGHRS and CDR2 YFSETQ. V lost 2 bases and J 1 base, leaving 9 bases between the germline ends. This CDR3 has 14 residues. The CDR3 is CASSLERQNTEAFF. The CDR3 DNA reads as TGCGCCAGCAGCTTAGAGAGACAGAACACTGAAGCTTTCTTT.

The chain joins TRBV28 to TRBJ2-1, with D perhaps matching TRBD2 (5 bases). Trimming removed 7 bases from V and 7 bases from J, with 14 bases in between. The CDR3 runs 13 residues. Germline V lookup: CDR1 MDHEN, CDR2 SYDVKM. CDR3 sequence reads: CASTVGGENEQFF. CDR3 sequence (DNA): TGTGCCAGCACTGTCGGTGGGGAGAATGAGCAGTTCTTC.

This rearrangement joins TRBV4-3 to TRBJ1-5, with D possibly matching TRBD1 (5 bases). The V gene's germline CDR1 is LGHNA and CDR2 YSLEER. CDR3 length: 17 amino acids. V lost 0 bases, J lost 4 bases, and 16 bases lay in between. The CDR3 loop is CASSQDKPGTWNQPQHF. CDR3 DNA: TGCGCCAGCAGCCAAGATAAACCCGGGACTTGGAATCAGCCCCAGCATTTT.

With regard to this clone: This sample also contains other DNA sequences that code for the same CDR3. The genes are TRBV28 and TRBJ2-5; 7 bases are a match to TRBD1. The CDR3 is 15 residues long. Germline lookup yields CDR1 MDHEN and CDR2 SYDVKM. The ends lost 3 bases at V and 1 base at J; junction bases unmatched: 5. CDR3 protein: CASSLPGQFQETQYF. As DNA, the CDR3 is TGTGCCAGCAGTTTGCCGGGACAGTTCCAAGAGACCCAGTACTTC.

The chain recombines TRBV5-4 with TRBJ1-2, with D perhaps TRBD1 (5 bases). Germline V gene sequence: CDR1 SGHNT, CDR2 YYREEE (reference sequence). This CDR3 is built from 16 residues. The V and J ends lost 4 bases and 5 bases respectively, with 21 bases between them. CDR3 in amino acids: CASSPSLQDIGYGYTF. CDR3 DNA sequence: TGTGCCAGCAGCCCATCGTTACAGGACATCGGGTATGGCTACACCTTC.

In its sample, this clone was seen a few times. The sample contains more than one DNA sequence encoding this CDR3. The V gene is TRBV30, the J gene TRBJ1-1; D is uncertain. Germline CDR1 and CDR2: GTSNPN and SVGIG (reference sequence). V was cut by 2 bases and J by 1 base, with 11 bases left in between. This CDR3 comprises 14 residues. This CDR3 reads CAWSPGLPNTEAFF. Here the CDR3 DNA reads TGTGCCTGGAGTCCCGGTTTGCCGAACACTGAAGCTTTCTTT.

The chain links TRBV30 to TRBJ1-3; D remains ambiguous. The CDR3 is made up of 12 amino acids. Germline CDR1 reads GTSNPN; CDR2 reads SVGIG (reference sequence). Deletions cut 0 bases from V and 7 bases from J, with 7 bases between. The CDR3 coding sequence is TGTGCCTGGAGTGTAATAGGGAACACCATATATTTT. This sequence encodes CAWSVIGNTIYF.

This chain links TRBV9 with TRBJ2-1, with 11 bases identical to TRBD2. The ends lost 4 bases at V and 9 bases at J; junction bases unmatched: 9. This CDR3 region has 15 residues. Germline CDR1 and CDR2: SGDLS and YYNGEE. In DNA form, the CDR3 reads TGTGCCAGCAGCCCAGTTAGCGGGAGGGGGGGTGAGCAGTTCTTC. This codes for CASSPVSGRGGEQFF.